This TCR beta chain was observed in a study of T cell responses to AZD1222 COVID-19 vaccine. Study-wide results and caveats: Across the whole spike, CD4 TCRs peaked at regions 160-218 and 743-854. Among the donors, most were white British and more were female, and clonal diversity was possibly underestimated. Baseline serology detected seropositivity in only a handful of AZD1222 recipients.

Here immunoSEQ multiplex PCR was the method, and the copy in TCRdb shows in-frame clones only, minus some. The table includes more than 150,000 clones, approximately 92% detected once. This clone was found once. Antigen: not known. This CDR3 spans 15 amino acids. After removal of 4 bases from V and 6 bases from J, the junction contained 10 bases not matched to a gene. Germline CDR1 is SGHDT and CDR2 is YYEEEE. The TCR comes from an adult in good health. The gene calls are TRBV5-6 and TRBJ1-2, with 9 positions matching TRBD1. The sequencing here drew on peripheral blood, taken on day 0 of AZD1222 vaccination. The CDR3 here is CASSRWTGANNGYTF. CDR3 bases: TGTGCCAGCAGCAGATGGACAGGGGCGAATAATGGCTACACCTTC. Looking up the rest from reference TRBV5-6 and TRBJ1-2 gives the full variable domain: DAGVTQSPTHLIKTRGQQVTLRCSPKSGHDTVSWYQQALGQGPQFIFQYYEEEERQRGNFPDRFSGHQFPNYSSELNVNALLLGDSALYLCASSRWTGANNGYTFGSGTRLTVV.